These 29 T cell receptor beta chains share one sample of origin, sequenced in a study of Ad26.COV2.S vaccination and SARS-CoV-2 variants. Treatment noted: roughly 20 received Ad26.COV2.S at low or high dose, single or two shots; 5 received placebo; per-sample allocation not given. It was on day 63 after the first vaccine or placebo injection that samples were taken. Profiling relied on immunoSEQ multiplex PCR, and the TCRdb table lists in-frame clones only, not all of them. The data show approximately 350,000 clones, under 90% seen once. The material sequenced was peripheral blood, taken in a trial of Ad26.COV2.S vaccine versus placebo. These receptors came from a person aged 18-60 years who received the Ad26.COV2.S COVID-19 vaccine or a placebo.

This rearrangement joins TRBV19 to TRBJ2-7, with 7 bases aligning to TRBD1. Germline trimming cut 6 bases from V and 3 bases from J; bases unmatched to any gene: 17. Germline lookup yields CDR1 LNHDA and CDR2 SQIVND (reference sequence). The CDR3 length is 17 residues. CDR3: CASSPTPLWTGSYEQYF. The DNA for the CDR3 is TGTGCCAGTAGCCCTACCCCCTTATGGACAGGCAGCTACGAGCAGTACTTC. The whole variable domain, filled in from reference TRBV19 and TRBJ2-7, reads DGGITQSPKYLFRKEGQNVTLSCEQNLNHDAMYWYRQDPGQGLRLIYYSQIVNDFQKGDIAEGYSVSREKKESFPLTVTSAQKNPTAFYLCASSPTPLWTGSYEQYFGPGTRLTVT.

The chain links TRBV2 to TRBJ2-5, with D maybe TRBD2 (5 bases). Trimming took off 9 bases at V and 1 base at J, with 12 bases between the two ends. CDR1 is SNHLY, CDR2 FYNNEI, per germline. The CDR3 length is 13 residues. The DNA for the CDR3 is TGTGCCAGGGAGGACGTGGGCCAAGAGACCCAGTACTTC. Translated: CAREDVGQETQYF.

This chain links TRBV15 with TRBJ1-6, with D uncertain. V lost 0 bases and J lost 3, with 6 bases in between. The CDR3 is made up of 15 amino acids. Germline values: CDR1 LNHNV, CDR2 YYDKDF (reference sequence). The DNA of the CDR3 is TGTGCCACCAGCAGAGACAGTTACTATAATTCACCCCTCCACTTT. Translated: CATSRDSYYNSPLHF.

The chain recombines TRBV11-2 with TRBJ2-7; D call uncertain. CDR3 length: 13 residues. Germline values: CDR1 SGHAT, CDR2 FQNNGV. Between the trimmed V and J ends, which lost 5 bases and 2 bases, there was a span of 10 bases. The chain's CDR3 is CASSVPITYEQYF. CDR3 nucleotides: TGTGCCAGCAGCGTACCAATAACCTACGAGCAGTACTTC.

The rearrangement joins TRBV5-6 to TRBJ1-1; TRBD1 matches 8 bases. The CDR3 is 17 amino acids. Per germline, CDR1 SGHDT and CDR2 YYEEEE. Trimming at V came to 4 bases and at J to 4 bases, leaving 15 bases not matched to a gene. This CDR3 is CASSPRAGGTVGTEAFF. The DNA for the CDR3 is TGTGCCAGCAGCCCGAGGGCAGGGGGCACAGTGGGCACTGAAGCTTTCTTT.

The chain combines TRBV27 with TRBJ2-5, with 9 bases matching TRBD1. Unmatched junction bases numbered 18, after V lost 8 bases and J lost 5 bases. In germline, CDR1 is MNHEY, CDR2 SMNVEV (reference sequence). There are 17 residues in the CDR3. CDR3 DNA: TGTGCCAGCCGTAGAGGATCCAACAGGGGGCGCGGGGAGACCCAGTACTTC. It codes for CASRRGSNRGRGETQYF.

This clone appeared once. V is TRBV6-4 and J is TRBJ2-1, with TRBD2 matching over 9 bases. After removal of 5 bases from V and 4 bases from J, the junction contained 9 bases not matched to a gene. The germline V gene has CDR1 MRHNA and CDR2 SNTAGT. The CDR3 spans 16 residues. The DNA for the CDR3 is TGTGCCAGCAGTCCCGCGGGACTAGCCTTTTACAATGAGCAGTTCTTC. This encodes CASSPAGLAFYNEQFF.

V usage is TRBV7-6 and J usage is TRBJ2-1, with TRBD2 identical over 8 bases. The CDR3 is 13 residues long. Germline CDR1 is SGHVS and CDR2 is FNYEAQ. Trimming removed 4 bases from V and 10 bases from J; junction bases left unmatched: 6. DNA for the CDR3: TGTGCCAGCAGCTACGGGACTAGAGCCGAGCAGTTCTTC. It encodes CASSYGTRAEQFF.

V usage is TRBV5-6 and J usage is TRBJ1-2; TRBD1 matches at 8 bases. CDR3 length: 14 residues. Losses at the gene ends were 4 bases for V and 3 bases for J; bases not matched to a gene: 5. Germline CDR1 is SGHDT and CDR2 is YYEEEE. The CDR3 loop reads CASSRDRNHYGYTF. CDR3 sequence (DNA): TGTGCCAGCAGCCGGGACAGGAACCACTATGGCTACACCTTC.

The CDR3 reads CASSQEAGATEAFF. CDR3 coding DNA: TGTGCCAGCAGCCAAGAAGCAGGAGCCACTGAAGCTTTCTTT. The chain joins TRBV3-1 (or the pseudogene TRBV3-2) to TRBJ1-1, with D unclear. The germline gives CDR1 LGHDT, CDR2 YNNKEL (reference sequence). The V end lost 0 bases, the J end lost 4 bases, and 9 bases lay between the germline ends. The CDR3 sequence is 14 residues long.

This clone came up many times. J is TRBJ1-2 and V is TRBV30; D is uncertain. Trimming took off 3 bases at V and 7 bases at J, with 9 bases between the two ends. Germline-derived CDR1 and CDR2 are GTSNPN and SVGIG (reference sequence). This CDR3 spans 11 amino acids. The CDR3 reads CAWSWEGGYTF. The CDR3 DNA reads TGTGCCTGGAGCTGGGAAGGTGGCTACACCTTC.

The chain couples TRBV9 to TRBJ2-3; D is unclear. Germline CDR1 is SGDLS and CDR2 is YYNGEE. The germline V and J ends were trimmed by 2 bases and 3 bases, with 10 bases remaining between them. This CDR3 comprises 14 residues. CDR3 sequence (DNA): TGTGCCAGCAGCGTTGATAGCAGGACAGATACGCAGTATTTT. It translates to CASSVDSRTDTQYF.

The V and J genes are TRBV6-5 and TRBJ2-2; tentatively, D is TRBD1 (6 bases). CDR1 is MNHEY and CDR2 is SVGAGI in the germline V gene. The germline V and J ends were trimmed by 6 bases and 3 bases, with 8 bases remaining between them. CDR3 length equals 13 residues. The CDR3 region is CASRGADTGELFF. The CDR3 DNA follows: TGTGCCAGCAGGGGGGCCGACACCGGGGAGCTGTTTTTT.

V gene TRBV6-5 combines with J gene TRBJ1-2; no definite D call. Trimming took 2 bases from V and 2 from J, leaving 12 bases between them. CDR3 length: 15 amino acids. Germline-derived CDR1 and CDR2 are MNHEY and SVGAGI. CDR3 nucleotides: TGTGCCAGCAGTTACCTTTCAACCCGAAACTATGGCTACACCTTC. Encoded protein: CASSYLSTRNYGYTF.

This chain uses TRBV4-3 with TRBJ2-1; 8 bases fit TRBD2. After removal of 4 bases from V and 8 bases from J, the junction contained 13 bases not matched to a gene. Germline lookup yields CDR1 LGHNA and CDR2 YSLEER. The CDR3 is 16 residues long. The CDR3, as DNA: TGCGCCAGCAGCCCCCAACCGCGGGGGGCAGTCGATGAGCAGTTCTTC. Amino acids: CASSPQPRGAVDEQFF.

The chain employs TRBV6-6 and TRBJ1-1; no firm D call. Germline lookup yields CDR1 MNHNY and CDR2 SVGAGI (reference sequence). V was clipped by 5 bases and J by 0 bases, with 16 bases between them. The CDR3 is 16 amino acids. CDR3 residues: CASSPLDGRMNTEAFF. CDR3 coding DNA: TGTGCCAGCAGTCCCCTGGACGGACGTATGAACACTGAAGCTTTCTTT.

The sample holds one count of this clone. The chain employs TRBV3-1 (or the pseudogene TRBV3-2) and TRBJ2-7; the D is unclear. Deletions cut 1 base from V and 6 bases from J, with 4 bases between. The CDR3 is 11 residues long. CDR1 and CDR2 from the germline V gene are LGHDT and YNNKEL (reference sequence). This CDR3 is CASSQGGEQYF. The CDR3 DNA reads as TGTGCCAGCAGCCAAGGGGGCGAGCAGTACTTC.

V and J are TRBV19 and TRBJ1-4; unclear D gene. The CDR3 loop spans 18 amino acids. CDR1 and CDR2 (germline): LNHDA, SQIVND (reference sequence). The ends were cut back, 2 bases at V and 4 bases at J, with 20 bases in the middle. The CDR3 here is CASSIFRTGSGINEKLFF. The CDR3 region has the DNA TGTGCCAGTAGTATATTTCGCACCGGGTCAGGCATTAATGAAAAACTGTTTTTT.

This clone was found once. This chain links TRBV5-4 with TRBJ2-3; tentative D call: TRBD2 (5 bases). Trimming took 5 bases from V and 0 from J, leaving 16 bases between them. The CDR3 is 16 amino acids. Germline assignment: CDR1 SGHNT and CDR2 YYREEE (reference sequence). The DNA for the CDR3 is TGTGCCAGCAGTCTGGCGGGCCAGAGAAGCACAGATACGCAGTATTTT. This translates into CASSLAGQRSTDTQYF.

CDR3: CASSLGGRGTQYF. CDR3 in DNA: TGTGCCAGCAGTTTGGGCGGGCGGGGAACCCAGTACTTC. The chain recombines TRBV27 with TRBJ2-5, with D perhaps matching TRBD2 (6 bases). With 3 bases removed from V and 8 bases from J, the gap between germline ends came to 13 bases. The CDR3 loop spans 13 amino acids. Per the germline V gene, CDR1 is MNHEY and CDR2 is SMNVEV (reference sequence).

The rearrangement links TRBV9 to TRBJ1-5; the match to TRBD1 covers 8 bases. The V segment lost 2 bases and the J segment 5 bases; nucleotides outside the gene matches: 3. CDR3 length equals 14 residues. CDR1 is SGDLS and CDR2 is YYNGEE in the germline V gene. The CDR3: CASSVGQGYQPQHF. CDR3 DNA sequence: TGTGCCAGCAGCGTCGGACAGGGTTATCAGCCCCAGCATTTT.

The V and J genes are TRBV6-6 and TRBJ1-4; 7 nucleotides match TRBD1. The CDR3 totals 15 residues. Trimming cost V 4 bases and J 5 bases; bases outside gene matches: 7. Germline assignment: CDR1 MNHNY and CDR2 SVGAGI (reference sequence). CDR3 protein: CASSSPWDSNEKLFF. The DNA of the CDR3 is TGTGCCAGCAGTTCCCCTTGGGACAGCAATGAAAAACTGTTTTTT.

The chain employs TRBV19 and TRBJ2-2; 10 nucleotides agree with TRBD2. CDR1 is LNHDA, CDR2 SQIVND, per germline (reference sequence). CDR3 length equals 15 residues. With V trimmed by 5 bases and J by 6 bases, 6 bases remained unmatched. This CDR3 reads CASSSAGGPSGELFF. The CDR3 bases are TGTGCCAGTAGTTCAGCGGGGGGGCCTTCCGGGGAGCTGTTTTTT.

CDR3: CASSDLGTANTEAFF. The CDR3 DNA follows: TGTGCCAGCAGCGACCTAGGGACAGCGAACACTGAAGCTTTCTTT. The chain combines TRBV6-2 or TRBV6-3 with TRBJ1-1; 7 positions agree with TRBD1. This CDR3 region has 15 residues. Germline loops: CDR1 MNHEY, CDR2 SVGEGT. V was clipped by 6 bases and J by 1 base; unmatched bases: 8.

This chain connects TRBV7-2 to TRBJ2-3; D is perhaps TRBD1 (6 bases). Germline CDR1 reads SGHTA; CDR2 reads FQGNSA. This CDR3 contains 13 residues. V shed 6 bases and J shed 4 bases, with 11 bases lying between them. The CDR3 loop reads CASRLQGADTQYF. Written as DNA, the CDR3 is TGTGCCAGCAGATTACAGGGAGCAGATACGCAGTATTTT. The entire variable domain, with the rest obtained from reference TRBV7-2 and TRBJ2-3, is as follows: GAGVSQSPSNKVTEKGKDVELRCDPISGHTALYWYRQSLGQGLEFLIYFQGNSAPDKSGLPSDRFSAERTGGSVSTLTIQRTQQEDSAVYLCASRLQGADTQYFGPGTRLTVL.

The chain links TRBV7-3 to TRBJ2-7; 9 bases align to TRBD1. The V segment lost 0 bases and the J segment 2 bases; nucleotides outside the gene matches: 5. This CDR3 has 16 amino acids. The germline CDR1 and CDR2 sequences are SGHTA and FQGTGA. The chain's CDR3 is CASSLTADRGTYEQYF. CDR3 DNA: TGTGCCAGCAGCTTAACGGCGGACAGGGGTACCTACGAGCAGTACTTC. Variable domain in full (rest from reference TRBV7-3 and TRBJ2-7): GAGVSQTPSNKVTEKGKYVELRCDPISGHTALYWYRQSLGQGPEFLIYFQGTGAADDSGLPNDRFFAVRPEGSVSTLKIQRTERGDSAVYLCASSLTADRGTYEQYFGPGTRLTVT.

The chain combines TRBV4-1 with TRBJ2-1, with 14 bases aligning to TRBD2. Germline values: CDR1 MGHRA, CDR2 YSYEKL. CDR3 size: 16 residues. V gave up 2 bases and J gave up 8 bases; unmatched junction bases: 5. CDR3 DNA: TGCGCCAGCAGCCAAAGACTAGCGGGGGGGTCCGATGAGCAGTTCTTC. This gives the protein CASSQRLAGGSDEQFF.

The CDR3 protein is CASSEKGVAYSNQPQHF. CDR3 sequence (DNA): TGTGCCAGCAGTGAGAAGGGGGTGGCATATAGCAATCAGCCCCAGCATTTT. The chain uses TRBV2 and TRBJ1-5; maybe TRBD1 (6 bases). The length of the CDR3 is 17 residues. Trimming stripped 3 bases from V and 0 bases from J, with 15 bases between. The germline V gene has CDR1 SNHLY and CDR2 FYNNEI.

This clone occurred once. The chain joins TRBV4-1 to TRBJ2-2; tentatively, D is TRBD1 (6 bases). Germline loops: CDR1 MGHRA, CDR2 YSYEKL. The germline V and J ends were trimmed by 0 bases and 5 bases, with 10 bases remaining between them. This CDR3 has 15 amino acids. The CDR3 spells CASSQEGQRTGELFF. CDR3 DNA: TGCGCCAGCAGCCAAGAAGGACAGCGGACCGGGGAGCTGTTTTTT.